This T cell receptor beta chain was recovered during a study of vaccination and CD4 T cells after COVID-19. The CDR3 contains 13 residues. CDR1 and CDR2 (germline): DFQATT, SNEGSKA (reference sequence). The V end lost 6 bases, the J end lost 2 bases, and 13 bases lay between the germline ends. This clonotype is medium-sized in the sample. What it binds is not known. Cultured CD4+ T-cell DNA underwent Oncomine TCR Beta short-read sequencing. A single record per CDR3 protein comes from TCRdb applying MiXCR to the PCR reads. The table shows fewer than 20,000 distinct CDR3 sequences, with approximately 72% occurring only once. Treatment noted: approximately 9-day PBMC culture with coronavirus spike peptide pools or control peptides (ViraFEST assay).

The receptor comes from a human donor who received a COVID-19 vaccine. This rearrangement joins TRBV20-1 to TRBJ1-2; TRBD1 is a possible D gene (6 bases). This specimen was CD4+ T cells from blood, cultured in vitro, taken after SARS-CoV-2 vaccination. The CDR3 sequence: CSAQGPTNYGYTF. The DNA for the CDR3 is TGCAGTGCACAGGGACCAACGAACTATGGCTACACCTTC.